This T cell receptor (beta chain) came from a study of blood T cells in healthy people across ages. Study findings and constraints: The percentage of naive T cells correlated strongly with TCR beta diversity. It was the long-lived donors that had more naive CD4+ cells and higher diversity than aged donors.

The CDR3 loop spans 15 amino acids. The junction had 10 bases not matched to a gene; V was cut back by 6 bases and J by 2 bases. CDR1 and CDR2 (germline): MNHEY, SVGEGT. Sample donors were healthy Caucasian individuals that came from Russia, aged about 6 to 95. Extraction yielded at least 6 micrograms of total RNA per sample. This clonotype came up a few times. Its specificity is unknown. Primers used in a second PCR of about 7 to 12 cycles were a sample-barcoded 5' primer and a J-beta primer mix. MiXCR, applied by TCRdb to the 5' RACE reads, yields one record per CDR3 protein. This sample carries about a million distinct CDR3 sequences, 40% to 60% of them seen once, and the ten largest clones take roughly 12%.

What was sequenced was blood. The chain has TRBV6-2 or TRBV6-3 and TRBJ2-7, with TRBD2 identical over 7 bases. The TCR comes from a man under 40 in good health. The CDR3 loop is CASSCRFAGAYEQYF. CDR3 coding DNA: TGTGCCAGCAGCTGCCGATTCGCGGGGGCCTACGAGCAGTACTTC.